This TCR beta chain comes out of a study of CD8 T cells in Susac syndrome. This clonotype was picked up one time. Its antigen is not known. Sequencing of TCR beta covered CD8+ and CD4+ T cells obtained from blood. Negative isolation was used for CD8+ and CD4+ T cells, and FACS enrichment was applied to TEMRA cells. The study, taken as a whole, reports: The study's TCR sequencing and HLA analysis covered a relatively small number of individuals, and the study acknowledged this.

With random hexamers, roughly 0.45 to 1 ug RNA was reverse transcribed. Amplification of TCR beta CDR3 spanned 54 Vbeta and 13 Jbeta via immunoSEQ multiplex PCR. TCRdb re-analysed the immunoSEQ multiplex PCR reads in MiXCR, keeping a single row per CDR3 protein. The repertoire holds approximately 76,000 distinct CDR3 sequences, with around 96% as singletons. V was clipped by 6 bases and J by 2 bases; unmatched bases: 3. From germline, CDR1 is LGHNA and CDR2 YNFKEQ. The CDR3 loop spans 13 amino acids. The specimen was CD8+ T cells from PBMCs. J is TRBJ2-7 and V is TRBV4-2; 8 nucleotides line up with TRBD2. This TCR derives from a human donor with multiple sclerosis. The DNA of the CDR3 is TGTGCCAGCAGGACTAGCGAAGCCTACGAGCAGTACTTC. This codes for CASRTSEAYEQYF.